Listed below are T cell receptor beta chains from one sample, sequenced in a study of blood T cell repertoires in COVID-19. Repertoires were generated with immunoSEQ multiplex PCR, while TCRdb's copy carries only in-frame clones and drops some. This sample carries some 95,000 clones, less than 85% of them seen once, and the ten largest clones take about 8.4%. Sequencing input: peripheral blood. The source of these receptors is a man in his forties or fifties who had recovered from COVID-19. Both conserved end residues are part of each CDR3. The D gene is left open where the match is weak. Only part of the rows carry a size: once, few, many, or a class if the clone is expanded.

v_call	d_call	clone_size	j_call	cdr3_nt	cdr3_aa
TRBV5-1	NA	NA	TRBJ1-1	TGCGCCAGCAGCTTCCGAACTACGAACACTGAAGCTTTCTTT	CASSFRTTNTEAFF
TRBV28	TRBD2	once	TRBJ2-7	TGTGCCAGCAGAGGTCAATCTAGCGGGCGCTACGAGCAGTACTTC	CASRGQSSGRYEQYF
TRBV5-4	TRBD2	NA	TRBJ2-5	TGTGCCAGCAGCCAGCCCCTAGCGGGAATTGAGACCCAGTACTTC	CASSQPLAGIETQYF
TRBV19	NA	NA	TRBJ2-7	TGTGCCAGTAGTATAGGAGGAACGAACACCTACGAGCAGTACTTC	CASSIGGTNTYEQYF
TRBV14	TRBD2	NA	TRBJ2-1	TGTGCCAGCAGCCTACTAGCGGGAGGGACCTACAATGAGCAGTTCTTC	CASSLLAGGTYNEQFF
TRBV5-1	NA	NA	TRBJ1-2	TGCGCCAGCAGCCCAGGCTTAGCTAACTATGGCTACACCTTC	CASSPGLANYGYTF
TRBV4-2	NA	NA	TRBJ2-7	TGTGCCAGCAGCCAAGGCGCAGGGGAGCCCTCCTACGAGCAGTACTTC	CASSQGAGEPSYEQYF
TRBV7-3	NA	NA	TRBJ1-5	TGTGCCAGCAGCTTAAAGGGGGGGTCCAATCAGCCCCAGCATTTT	CASSLKGGSNQPQHF
TRBV9	NA	NA	TRBJ1-6	TGTGCCAGCAGCGGAGAGACAGATTCTTCACCCCTCCACTTT	CASSGETDSSPLHF
TRBV4-1	TRBD1	NA	TRBJ1-2	TGCGCCAGCAGCCAAAGGACAGGTCAAAGCTATGGCTACACCTTC	CASSQRTGQSYGYTF
TRBV7-7	NA	once	TRBJ2-5	TGTGCTAGCAGCTCCGTCAGGGGTGGGACCCAGTACTTC	CASSSVRGGTQYF
TRBV7-7	TRBD2	NA	TRBJ2-7	TGTGCCAGCAGCTTACTACTAGCGGGCGAGCAGTACTTC	CASSLLLAGEQYF
TRBV19	TRBD2	NA	TRBJ2-1	TGTGCCAGTAGGGTGACTAGCGGGAGTGGTGAGCAGTTCTTC	CASRVTSGSGEQFF
TRBV6-5	TRBD1	NA	TRBJ1-2	TGTGCCAGCAGCTACGACAGGGAGAATAACTATGGCTACACCTTC	CASSYDRENNYGYTF
TRBV19	TRBD1	NA	TRBJ1-4	TGTGCCAGTAGTCCGGGACAGGTGCTTGAAAAACTGTTTTTT	CASSPGQVLEKLFF
TRBV24-1	TRBD1	NA	TRBJ1-2	TGTGCCACCAGTGATTCCCGGGACAGGGGGCGAGGCTATGGCTACACCTTC	CATSDSRDRGRGYGYTF
TRBV19	TRBD1	medium-sized	TRBJ1-2	TGTGCCAGTACCCCCGGACAGGGAAACTATGGCTACACCTTC	CASTPGQGNYGYTF
TRBV19	TRBD1	NA	TRBJ1-5	TGTGCCAGTAGTGTAAGGGACAGGGGTCTTGGGAATCAGCCCCAGCATTTT	CASSVRDRGLGNQPQHF
TRBV12-3/TRBV12-4	NA	NA	TRBJ1-1	TGTGCCAGCAGCGCGGGTGTTAACACTGAAGCTTTCTTT	CASSAGVNTEAFF
TRBV7-9	TRBD2	NA	TRBJ2-7	TGTGCCAGCAGCTTAGTGGGACTAGCTGGGGTAGAGCAGTACTTC	CASSLVGLAGVEQYF
TRBV19	NA	NA	TRBJ1-1	TGTGCCAGTATAAAGGGAGGAAGCACTGAAGCTTTCTTT	CASIKGGSTEAFF
TRBV6-5	TRBD1	NA	TRBJ1-2	TGTGCCAGCAGTTCCGGGACAGGGGGATACTATGGCTACACCTTC	CASSSGTGGYYGYTF
TRBV6-2/TRBV6-3	NA	NA	TRBJ1-1	TGTGCCAGCAGTTACCTGGGCGTTCGAGCTGGCACTGAAGCTTTCTTT	CASSYLGVRAGTEAFF
TRBV7-8	NA	once	TRBJ2-3	TGTGCCAGCAGCCCGAGGGGGGGCGGCACAGATACGCAGTATTTT	CASSPRGGGTDTQYF
TRBV12-3/TRBV12-4	NA	NA	TRBJ2-5	TGTGCCAGCAGTTTAGGGCAGGGAGAGACCCAGTACTTC	CASSLGQGETQYF
TRBV11-2	TRBD2	NA	TRBJ2-2	TGTGCCAGCAGGTTAACGGGGGGGACCGGGGAGCTGTTTTTT	CASRLTGGTGELFF
TRBV7-8	TRBD1	NA	TRBJ1-6	TGTGCCAGCAGCTACAGGGGAAGTTATAATTCACCCCTCCACTTT	CASSYRGSYNSPLHF
TRBV5-5	TRBD2	NA	TRBJ2-1	TGTGCCAGCAGCTTGAATCTAGCGGGGGACGGGGAGCAGTTCTTC	CASSLNLAGDGEQFF
TRBV6-6	NA	few	TRBJ2-1	TGTGCCAGCACCAAAGACCCCGCGGGTGTGAATGAGCAGTTCTTC	CASTKDPAGVNEQFF
TRBV10-1	NA	NA	TRBJ1-1	TGCGCCAGCAGTGAGTCGACAGGCAACACTGAAGCTTTCTTT	CASSESTGNTEAFF
TRBV28	NA	NA	TRBJ2-7	TGTGCCAGCAGATCTCACAGGTTCTACGAGCAGTACTTC	CASRSHRFYEQYF
TRBV15	TRBD1	few	TRBJ1-2	TGTGCCACCAGCAGAGATTGGGGAACCGGGACAGGCAACTATGGCTACACCTTC	CATSRDWGTGTGNYGYTF
TRBV19	TRBD1	NA	TRBJ1-2	TGTGCCAGTAGGACAGGGGGCGTTGGGTCATACTATGGCTACACCTTC	CASRTGGVGSYYGYTF
TRBV4-2	NA	NA	TRBJ2-5	TGTGCCAGCAGCCAAGGCGGGGCCGGAGAGACCCAGTACTTC	CASSQGGAGETQYF
TRBV24-1	TRBD1	NA	TRBJ1-6	TGTGCCACCAGTGATTCCTCCAGACAGGGTGGGAATTCACCCCTCCACTTT	CATSDSSRQGGNSPLHF
TRBV7-9	TRBD1	NA	TRBJ1-4	TGTGCCAGCAGCTCGCGAACAGGGGTAAATGAAAAACTGTTTTTT	CASSSRTGVNEKLFF
TRBV6-5	NA	once	TRBJ2-2	TGTGCCGGCGCCCGACAAAACACCGGGGAGCTGTTTTTT	CAGARQNTGELFF
TRBV7-2	NA	NA	TRBJ2-2	TGTGCCAGCAGCTCCTACACCGGGGAGCTGTTTTTT	CASSSYTGELFF
TRBV4-2	NA	many	TRBJ1-1	TGTGCCAGCAGCCAAGAGGAGGGAGGAGGGACTGAAGCTTTCTTT	CASSQEEGGGTEAFF
TRBV5-4	TRBD1	NA	TRBJ2-7	TGTGCCAGCAGCTTGGAACAGGGGGCAAGAGAGCAGTACTTC	CASSLEQGAREQYF
TRBV7-8	TRBD1	NA	TRBJ1-6	TGTGCCAGCAGCCTGGGGACAGGTCTCGACCTCCACTTT	CASSLGTGLDLHF
TRBV13	TRBD1	once	TRBJ1-2	TGTGCCAGCAGCTCGACGACAGGGCGCTATGGCTACACCTTC	CASSSTTGRYGYTF
TRBV30	NA	NA	TRBJ1-4	TGTGCCTGGGGGAGGACTAATGAAAAACTGTTTTTT	CAWGRTNEKLFF
TRBV5-4	NA	NA	TRBJ2-7	TGTGCCAGCAGCCCCACAACCAGCGACAGCTACGAGCAGTACTTC	CASSPTTSDSYEQYF
TRBV27	TRBD1	NA	TRBJ1-5	TGTGCCAGCAGTCGACAGGGGGCGCGTAGCAATCAGCCCCAGCATTTT	CASSRQGARSNQPQHF
TRBV7-7	NA	NA	TRBJ2-5	TGTGCCAGCAGCTTAGTCGGCTCCCCGGGGGAGACCCAGTACTTC	CASSLVGSPGETQYF
TRBV7-9	NA	NA	TRBJ1-2	TGTGCCAGCAGCTTCGAGGGAGCGAATGGCTACACCTTC	CASSFEGANGYTF
TRBV2	NA	NA	TRBJ1-5	TGTGCCAGCACGCAGACAGACGATAGCAATCAGCCCCAGCATTTT	CASTQTDDSNQPQHF
TRBV6-5	TRBD1	NA	TRBJ2-7	TGTGCCAGCAGTTCGAACGACAGGGTGGGTTTGGGTGTGTACTTC	CASSSNDRVGLGVYF
TRBV7-9	NA	NA	TRBJ2-7	TGTGCCAGCAGCTTATACGGAGGTGGCGTGGGTTACGAGCAGTACTTC	CASSLYGGGVGYEQYF
TRBV6-1	NA	NA	TRBJ2-2	TGTGCCAGCAGTGAAACGTCAGGACTGAACACCGGGGAGCTGTTTTTT	CASSETSGLNTGELFF
TRBV5-1	NA	NA	TRBJ2-7	TGCGCCAGCAGGGCGGGGTACGAGCAGTACTTC	CASRAGYEQYF
TRBV5-1	TRBD2	NA	TRBJ2-5	TGCGCCAGCAGCTCCCTACTAGCGGGCGAGGGGGAGACCCAGTACTTC	CASSSLLAGEGETQYF
TRBV7-2	TRBD2	NA	TRBJ2-1	TGTGCCAGCAGCCCGACTAGCGGGGACTACAATGAGCAGTTCTTC	CASSPTSGDYNEQFF
TRBV5-3	NA	NA	TRBJ1-2	TGTGCCAGAAGCTTCCTCCGGGTTCCAGGGAATGGCTACACCTTC	CARSFLRVPGNGYTF
TRBV4-1	NA	NA	TRBJ1-2	TGCGCCAGCAGCCCCGACAGATTCTATGGCTACACCTTC	CASSPDRFYGYTF
TRBV9	TRBD2	NA	TRBJ2-1	TGTGCCAGCAGCGTAGCTACGGGGCTAGCGGGGAATGAGCAGTTCTTC	CASSVATGLAGNEQFF
TRBV3-1/TRBV3-2	NA	NA	TRBJ1-4	TGTGCCAGCAGCCGCTCCACCGGTACGACAGGAGGAAAACTGTTTTTT	CASSRSTGTTGGKLFF
TRBV4-3	NA	NA	TRBJ2-4	TGCGCCAGCAGCCAAACGGACACCTACGGAAACATTCAGTACTTC	CASSQTDTYGNIQYF
TRBV5-1	NA	NA	TRBJ1-1	TGCGCCAGCAGCTCTTACATTCCAGTCGACACTGAAGCTTTCTTT	CASSSYIPVDTEAFF